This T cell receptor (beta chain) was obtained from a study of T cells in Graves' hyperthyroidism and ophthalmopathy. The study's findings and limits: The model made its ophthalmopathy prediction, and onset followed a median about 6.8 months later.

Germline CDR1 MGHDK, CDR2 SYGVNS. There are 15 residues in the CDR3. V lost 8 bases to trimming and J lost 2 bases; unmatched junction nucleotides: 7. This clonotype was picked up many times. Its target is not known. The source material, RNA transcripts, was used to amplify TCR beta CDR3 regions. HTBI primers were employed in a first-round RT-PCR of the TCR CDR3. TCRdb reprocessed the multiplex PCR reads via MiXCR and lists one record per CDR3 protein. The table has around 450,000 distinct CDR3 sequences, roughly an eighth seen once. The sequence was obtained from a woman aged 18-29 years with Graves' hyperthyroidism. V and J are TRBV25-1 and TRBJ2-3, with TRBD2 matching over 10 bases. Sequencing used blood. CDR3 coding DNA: TGTGCCAGCGGAGGGACTAGCGCCTACACAGATACGCAGTATTTT. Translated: CASGGTSAYTDTQYF.